This is a list of T cell receptor beta chains from one sample in a study of esophageal squamous cell carcinoma under preoperative chemotherapy. Each CDR3 protein gets one entry after TCRdb re-called the PCR reads with MiXCR. The data contain 15,000 to 20,000 distinct CDR3 sequences, 48% of them singletons. This specimen was taken from a patient given preoperative chemotherapy. Receptors originate from a human donor with esophageal squamous cell carcinoma. The donor label of this sample is uncertain. CDR3s include the opening cysteine and the closing phenylalanine or tryptophan. Fields, in order: clone size, V gene, D gene, J gene, CDR3 protein, CDR3 DNA. D genes are given only for firm matches. Clone sizes are given selectively: once, few, many, or a class where the clone is expanded.

many	TRBV7-9	TRBD1	TRBJ1-2	CASSLASAGGYGYTF	TGTGCCAGCAGCTTAGCGTCGGCAGGGGGCTATGGCTACACCTTC
many	TRBV10-3	TRBD2	TRBJ2-7	CAIRPGLAGGPGSYNEQYF	TGTGCCATCAGACCGGGACTAGCGGGAGGGCCGGGGTCCTACAATGAGCAGTACTTC
.	TRBV6-1	TRBD2	TRBJ2-7	CASTQSVAGSYEQYF	TGTGCCAGCACCCAATCGGTAGCGGGTTCCTACGAGCAGTACTTC
once	TRBV4-3	.	TRBJ2-2	CASSLERVDGGFTDELFF	TGCGCCAGCAGCCTCGAGCGGGTAGATGGGGGGTTCACGGATGAGCTGTTTTTT
many	TRBV19	.	TRBJ2-7	CASSKGGGVGYEQYF	TGTGCCAGTAGCAAGGGGGGGGGTGTGGGCTACGAGCAGTACTTC
.	TRBV7-6	.	TRBJ2-2	CASSSLSGGTGELFF	TGTGCCAGCAGCTCACTATCTGGGGGCACCGGGGAGCTGTTTTTT
many	TRBV7-2	TRBD2	TRBJ2-3	CASSVRLASASTDTQYF	TGTGCCAGCAGCGTAAGACTAGCGAGTGCGAGCACAGATACGCAGTATTTT
.	TRBV28	.	TRBJ1-2	CASSSTVYGYTF	TGTGCCAGCAGTTCCACAGTGTATGGCTACACCTTC
.	TRBV12-3/TRBV12-4	.	TRBJ2-5	CASSRPPVQETQYF	TGTGCCAGCAGCCGCCCCCCGGTCCAAGAGACCCAGTACTTC
large	TRBV12-3/TRBV12-4	TRBD2	TRBJ2-1	CASSFFAGVGNEQFF	TGTGCCAGCAGTTTTTTCGCGGGAGTAGGCAATGAGCAGTTCTTC
many	TRBV24-1	.	TRBJ2-2	CATSGYEFTGELFF	TGTGCCACCAGCGGGTATGAATTTACCGGGGAGCTGTTTTTT
.	TRBV25-1	.	TRBJ2-3	CASSGVGAGTDTQYF	TGTGCCAGCAGTGGGGTCGGTGCAGGCACAGATACGCAGTATTTT
few	TRBV12-3/TRBV12-4	.	TRBJ2-1	CASSQSRAYNEQFF	TGTGCCAGCAGTCAGTCCCGGGCCTACAATGAGCAGTTCTTC
few	TRBV12-3/TRBV12-4	.	TRBJ2-6	CASSRSGANVLTF	TGTGCCAGCAGCCGATCTGGGGCCAACGTCCTGACTTTC
.	TRBV7-2	.	TRBJ2-3	CASSVAGRLGKDMQYF	TGTGCGAGCAGCGTCGCGGGGCGGCTGGGGAAAGACATGCAGTATTTT
.	TRBV7-6	.	TRBJ2-2	CASSLGREGVGELFF	TGTGCCAGCAGCCTGGGACGGGAAGGTGTCGGGGAGCTGTTTTTT
once	TRBV7-3	.	TRBJ2-3	CASGAGGRDIDTQYF	TGTGCCAGCGGCGCCGGGGGCCGTGACATAGATACGCAGTACTTT
many	TRBV6-1	.	TRBJ2-3	CATLDPGASFDTQYF	TGTGCCACCTTAGACCCGGGGGCCTCTTTTGATACGCAGTATTTT
.	TRBV27	.	TRBJ2-5	CASSFGPPGAHSGAYVQYF	TGTGCCAGCAGTTTTGGCCCCCCGGGGGCCCACTCGGGCGCCTACGTCCAGTACTTC
.	TRBV7-9	.	TRBJ2-5	CASSLASVGETQYF	TGTGCCAGCAGCTTAGCCTCCGTCGGGGAGACCCAGTACTTC
.	TRBV12-3/TRBV12-4	.	TRBJ2-7	CASSPPSRERAYEQYF	TGTGCCAGCAGTCCCCCCTCGAGGGAAAGGGCCTACGAGCAGTACTTC
.	TRBV7-2	TRBD1	TRBJ2-4	CASSLGRGQVQKIQYF	TGTGCCAGCAGCTTGGGGCGGGGACAGGTCCAAAAGATTCAGTACTTC
many	TRBV7-6	.	TRBJ2-3	CASSLVGEADTQYF	TGTGCCAGCAGCTTAGTAGGGGAGGCAGATACGCAGTATTTT